The entry that follows covers one T cell receptor (beta chain) sequence. Both 60 Vbeta primers and 13 Jbeta primers went into the PCR. As handled by the study authors: Later work found 80 million to 85 million unique TCR beta chains, with 10 million to 14 million shared. The table came from immunoSEQ multiplex PCR; TCRdb's copy has only in-frame clones and leaves some out. V and J calls plus clone size are reproduced from that table; the DNA served to infer D and trimming. Found here are 100,000 to 150,000 clones, around 76% of them singletons; the top ten hold over 25%. This entry comes from a study of cytomegalovirus exposure and HLA in healthy donors. The CDR3 is 15 amino acids. Germline values: CDR1 SNHLY, CDR2 FYNNEI. V gave up 4 bases and J gave up 3 bases; unmatched junction bases: 5.

Sequenced sample: PBMCs. This TCR derives from a man aged 60 to 69 in good health and CMV-seropositive. This chain connects TRBV2 to TRBJ1-3, with 8 bases lining up with TRBD1. CDR3 protein: CASSGRTGNGNTIYF. The CDR3 region has the DNA TGTGCCAGCAGTGGGCGGACAGGGAATGGAAACACCATATATTTT.